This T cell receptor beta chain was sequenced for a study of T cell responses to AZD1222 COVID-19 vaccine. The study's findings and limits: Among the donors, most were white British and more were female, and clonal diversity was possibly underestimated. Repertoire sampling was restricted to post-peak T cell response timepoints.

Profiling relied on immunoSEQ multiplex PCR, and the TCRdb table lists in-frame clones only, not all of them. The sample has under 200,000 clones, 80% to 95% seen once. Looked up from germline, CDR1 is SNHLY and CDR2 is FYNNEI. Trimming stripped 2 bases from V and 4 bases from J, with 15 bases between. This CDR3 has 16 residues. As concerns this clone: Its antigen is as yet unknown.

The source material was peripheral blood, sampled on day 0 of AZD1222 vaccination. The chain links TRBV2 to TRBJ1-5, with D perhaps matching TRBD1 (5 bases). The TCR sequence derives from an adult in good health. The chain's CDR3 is CASSESQGLVNQPQHF. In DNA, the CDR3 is TGTGCCAGCAGTGAATCCCAGGGACTGGTTAATCAGCCCCAGCATTTT. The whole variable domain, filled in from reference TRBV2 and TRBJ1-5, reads EPEVTQTPSHQVTQMGQEVILRCVPISNHLYFYWYRQILGQKVEFLVSFYNNEISEKSEIFDDQFSVERPDGSNFTLKIRSTKLEDSAMYFCASSESQGLVNQPQHFGDGTRLSIL.